The 13 T cell receptor beta chains below were found in one sample sequenced in a study of human T cells and chemical hapten exposure. TCRdb recomputed calls from the RACE reads with MiXCR, one row per CDR3 protein. The repertoire holds tens of thousands of distinct CDR3 sequences, roughly 10% seen once, with roughly 3.4% in the top ten. Documented time point: patch test 1, 2 weeks after DPC sensitization. The treatment was: therapeutic diphenylcyclopropenone sensitization with weekly scalp DPC. The material sequenced was whole blood, taken in connection with sensitization to the hapten diphenylcyclopropenone (DPC). The receptors originated from a woman aged 60-75 years with alopecia areata. Some clones in this sample may be carry-over from other donors' samples.

This clonotype was counted many times. This chain connects TRBV4-1 to TRBJ2-1; TRBD1 might be the D (6 bases). The germline V gene encodes CDR1 MGHRA and CDR2 YSYEKL. Trimming left V 2 bases short and J 0 bases short, with 23 bases between. This CDR3 region has 20 residues. The CDR3 sequence is CASSQNPTRVPGHSYNEQFF. DNA for the CDR3: TGCGCCAGCAGCCAAAACCCAACCCGCGTTCCGGGACACTCCTACAATGAGCAGTTCTTC.

This clonotype was recorded a few times. The chain joins TRBV6-5 to TRBJ2-7; D is perhaps TRBD2 (5 bases). The length of the CDR3 is 15 residues. The V and J ends lost 5 bases and 3 bases respectively, with 17 bases between them. Germline V lookup: CDR1 MNHEY, CDR2 SVGAGI. The CDR3 DNA reads TGTGCCAGCAGTGGAGGACGGCGGCCCTACTACGAGCAGTACTTC. This codes for CASSGGRRPYYEQYF.

This clonotype was seen a few times. The rearrangement joins TRBV6-1 to TRBJ2-7, with D possibly TRBD2 on 6 matching bases. The V end lost 6 bases, the J end lost 12 bases, and 33 bases lay between the germline ends. Germline CDR1 MNHNS, CDR2 SASEGT. The CDR3 totals 17 residues. CDR3: CASSYWTKGPPTNYPYF. In DNA, the CDR3 is TGTGCCAGCAGCTACTGGACTAAGGGGCCACCGACCAACTATCCGTACTTC.

This clonotype has just a few counts. The V gene is TRBV6-5, the J gene TRBJ1-2; weak D call: TRBD1 (5 bases). Trimming took off 8 bases at V and 8 bases at J, with 15 bases between the two ends. There are 12 residues in the CDR3. Germline lookup yields CDR1 MNHEY and CDR2 SVGAGI. This chain's CDR3 is CASRPWDGGYTF. In DNA, the CDR3 is TGTGCCAGCCGCCCTTGGGACGGAGGCTACACCTTC.

This clonotype was found many times. J is TRBJ1-2 and V is TRBV9; tentatively, D is TRBD1 (6 bases). Germline V gene lookup returns CDR1 SGDLS and CDR2 YYNGEE. The CDR3 has 14 residues. V was pared by 4 bases and J by 0 bases, with 10 bases between. CDR3: CASSPDSPNYGYTF. In nucleotides, the CDR3 is TGTGCCAGCAGCCCGGACAGCCCTAACTATGGCTACACCTTC.

This clonotype was found many times. This chain uses TRBV7-9 with TRBJ2-5, with 7 positions matching TRBD1. V lost 5 bases to trimming and J lost 10 bases; unmatched junction nucleotides: 10. CDR1 SEHNR and CDR2 FQNEAQ come from the germline V gene (reference sequence). The CDR3 runs 13 residues. CDR3 amino acids: CASSLGQAALQYF. Here the CDR3 DNA reads TGTGCCAGCAGCCTAGGACAGGCGGCCCTCCAGTACTTC.

This clonotype appeared a few times. The chain employs TRBV3-1 and TRBJ2-5; D is unclear. The CDR3 sequence is 14 residues long. Trimming shortened V by 1 base and J by 8 bases, and 14 bases separated the two germline ends. Per germline, CDR1 LGHDT and CDR2 YNNKEL (reference sequence). The CDR3 DNA reads TGTGCCAGCAGCCAAGTCGGGCAGAAAAATACCCAGTACTTC. Residues: CASSQVGQKNTQYF.

The rearrangement uses TRBV25-1 and TRBJ1-1; D is undetermined. V dropped 4 bases and J dropped 5 bases, with 8 bases sitting between them. The length of the CDR3 is 12 residues. The V gene's germline CDR1 is MGHDK and CDR2 SYGVNS. The CDR3, as DNA: TGTGCCAGCAGTGGTTTGGGGACTGAAGCTTTCTTT. Amino acids: CASSGLGTEAFF.

V and J are TRBV5-1 and TRBJ2-5; D unresolved. Germline V gene data show CDR1 as SGHRS and CDR2 as YFSETQ. The V gene lost 0 bases and the J gene lost 5 bases, with 5 bases spanning the gap. The CDR3 is 12 residues long. The CDR3 region is CASSLAFETQYF. The CDR3 DNA is TGCGCCAGCAGCTTGGCCTTTGAGACCCAGTACTTC.

The chain is built from TRBV6-1 and TRBJ2-7; D tentatively fits TRBD1 or TRBD2 (5 bases each). Germline V CDR1 and CDR2: MNHNS, SASEGT. This CDR3 contains 18 residues. V lost 4 bases and J lost 0, with 22 bases in between. The CDR3 DNA reads TGTGCCAGCAGTGCCCCCAATCTCCGGGGCAGGTACTCCTACGAGCAGTACTTC. This gives the protein CASSAPNLRGRYSYEQYF.

This clonotype was observed many times. This sequence joins TRBV7-9 and TRBJ2-5; 7 bases map to TRBD1. The CDR3 extends over 15 amino acids. Trimming cost V 5 bases and J 1 base; bases outside gene matches: 7. The germline V gene encodes CDR1 SEHNR and CDR2 FQNEAQ (reference sequence). The CDR3 protein is CASSASYRGQETQYF. In nucleotides, the CDR3 is TGTGCCAGCAGCGCCTCGTACAGGGGCCAAGAGACCCAGTACTTC.

The CDR3 coding sequence is TGTGCCAGCAGTTACTCGAATCCGGGTTATGGCTATGGCTACACCTTC. It is translated as CASSYSNPGYGYGYTF. V and J are TRBV6-5 and TRBJ1-2; D is uncertain. The ends were cut back, 0 bases at V and 4 bases at J, with 15 bases in the middle. Germline V gene lookup returns CDR1 MNHEY and CDR2 SVGAGI. The CDR3 loop spans 16 amino acids.

There are a few counts of this clonotype. The chain links TRBV3-1 to TRBJ2-5; TRBD2 agrees at 9 bases. The CDR3 is 17 amino acids. Trimming removed 1 base from V and 7 bases from J; junction bases left unmatched: 13. CDR1 and CDR2 (germline): LGHDT, YNNKEL (reference sequence). CDR3 in amino acids: CASSQAPSGASRGTQYF. The CDR3 DNA sequence: TGTGCCAGCAGCCAAGCCCCTAGCGGGGCCTCAAGAGGGACCCAGTACTTC.